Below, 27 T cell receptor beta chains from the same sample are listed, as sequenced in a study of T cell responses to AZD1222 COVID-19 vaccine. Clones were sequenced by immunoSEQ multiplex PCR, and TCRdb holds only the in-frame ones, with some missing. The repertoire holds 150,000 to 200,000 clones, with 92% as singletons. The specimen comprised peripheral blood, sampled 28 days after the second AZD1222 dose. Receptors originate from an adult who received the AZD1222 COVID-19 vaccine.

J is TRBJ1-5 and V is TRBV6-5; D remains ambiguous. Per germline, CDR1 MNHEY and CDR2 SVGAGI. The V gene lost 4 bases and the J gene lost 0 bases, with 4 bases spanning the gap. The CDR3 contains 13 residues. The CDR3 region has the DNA TGTGCCAGCAGTTTGGATAGCAATCAGCCCCAGCATTTT. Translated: CASSLDSNQPQHF.

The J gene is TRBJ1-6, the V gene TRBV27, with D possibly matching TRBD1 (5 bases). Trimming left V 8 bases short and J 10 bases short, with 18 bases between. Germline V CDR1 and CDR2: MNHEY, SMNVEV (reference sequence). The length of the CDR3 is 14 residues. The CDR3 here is CASSSRGKASPLHF. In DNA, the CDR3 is TGTGCCAGCTCATCTAGGGGCAAGGCGTCACCCCTCCACTTT.

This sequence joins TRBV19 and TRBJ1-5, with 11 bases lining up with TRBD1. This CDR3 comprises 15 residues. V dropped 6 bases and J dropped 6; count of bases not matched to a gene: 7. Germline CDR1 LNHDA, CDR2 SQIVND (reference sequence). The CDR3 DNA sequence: TGTGCCAGTAGCCCGGGACAGGGGGTAGGTCAGCCCCAGCATTTT. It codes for CASSPGQGVGQPQHF.

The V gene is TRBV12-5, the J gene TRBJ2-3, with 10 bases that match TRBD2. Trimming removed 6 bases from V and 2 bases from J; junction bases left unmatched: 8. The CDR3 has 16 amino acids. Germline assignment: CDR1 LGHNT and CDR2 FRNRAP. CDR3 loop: CASGTQLAGHTDTQYF. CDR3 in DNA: TGTGCTAGTGGCACCCAACTAGCGGGACACACAGATACGCAGTATTTT.

The CDR3 sequence: CASSRDPTVQQFF. In DNA form, the CDR3 reads TGTGCCAGCAGCCGGGACCCCACAGTTCAGCAGTTCTTC. The chain combines TRBV3-1 (or the pseudogene TRBV3-2) with TRBJ2-1; D is tentatively TRBD1 or TRBD2 (5 bases each). Trimming removed 4 bases from V and 11 bases from J, with 15 bases in between. This CDR3 spans 13 amino acids. The germline CDR1 and CDR2 sequences are LGHDT and YNNKEL (reference sequence).

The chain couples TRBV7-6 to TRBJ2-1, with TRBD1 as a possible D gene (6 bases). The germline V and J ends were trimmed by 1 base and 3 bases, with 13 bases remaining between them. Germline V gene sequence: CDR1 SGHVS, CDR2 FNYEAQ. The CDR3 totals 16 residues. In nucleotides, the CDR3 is TGTGCCAGCAGCTTAGGAACAGGGCATATCTACAATGAGCAGTTCTTC. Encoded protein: CASSLGTGHIYNEQFF.

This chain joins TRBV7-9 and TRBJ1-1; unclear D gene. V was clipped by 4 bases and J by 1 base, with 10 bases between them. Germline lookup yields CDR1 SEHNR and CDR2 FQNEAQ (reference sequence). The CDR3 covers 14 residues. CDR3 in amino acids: CASSSIGSNTEAFF. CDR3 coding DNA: TGTGCCAGCAGCTCCATAGGGTCGAACACTGAAGCTTTCTTT.

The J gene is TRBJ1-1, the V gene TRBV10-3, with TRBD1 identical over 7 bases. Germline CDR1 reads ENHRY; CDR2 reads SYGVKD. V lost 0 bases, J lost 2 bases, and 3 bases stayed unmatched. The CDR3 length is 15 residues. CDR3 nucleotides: TGTGCCATCAGTGAGTCAAGGACAGGTAACACTGAAGCTTTCTTT. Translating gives CAISESRTGNTEAFF.

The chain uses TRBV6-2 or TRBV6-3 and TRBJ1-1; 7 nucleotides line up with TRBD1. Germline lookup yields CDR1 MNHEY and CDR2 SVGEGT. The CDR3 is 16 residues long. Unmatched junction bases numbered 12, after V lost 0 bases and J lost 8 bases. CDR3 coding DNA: TGTGCCAGCAGTTACTCTACAGGGGCGTCGTTCTCCGAAGCTTTCTTT. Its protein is CASSYSTGASFSEAFF.

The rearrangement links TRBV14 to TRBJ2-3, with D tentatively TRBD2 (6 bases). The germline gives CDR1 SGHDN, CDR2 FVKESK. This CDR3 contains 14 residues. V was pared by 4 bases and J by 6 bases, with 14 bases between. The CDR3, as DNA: TGTGCCAGCAGCCCTCGGGAAAGCGGGGATACGCAGTATTTT. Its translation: CASSPRESGDTQYF. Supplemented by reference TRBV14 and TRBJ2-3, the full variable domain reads EAGVTQFPSHSVIEKGQTVTLRCDPISGHDNLYWYRRVMGKEIKFLLHFVKESKQDESGMPNNRFLAERTGGTYSTLKVQPAELEDSGVYFCASSPRESGDTQYFGPGTRLTVL.

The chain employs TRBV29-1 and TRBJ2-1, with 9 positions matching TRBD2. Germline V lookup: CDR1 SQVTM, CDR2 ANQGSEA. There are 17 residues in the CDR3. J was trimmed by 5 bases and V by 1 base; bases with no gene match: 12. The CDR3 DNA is TGCAGCGTTGAAGCCCCGCGGCGGGGGGGAACAAACAATGAGCAGTTCTTC. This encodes CSVEAPRRGGTNNEQFF.

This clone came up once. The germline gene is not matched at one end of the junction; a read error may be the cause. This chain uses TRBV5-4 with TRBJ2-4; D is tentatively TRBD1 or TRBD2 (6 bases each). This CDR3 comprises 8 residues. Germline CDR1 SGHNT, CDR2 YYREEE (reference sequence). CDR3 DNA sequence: TGTGCAATGGAGGGGGTAGGCTTC. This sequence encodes CAMEGVGF.

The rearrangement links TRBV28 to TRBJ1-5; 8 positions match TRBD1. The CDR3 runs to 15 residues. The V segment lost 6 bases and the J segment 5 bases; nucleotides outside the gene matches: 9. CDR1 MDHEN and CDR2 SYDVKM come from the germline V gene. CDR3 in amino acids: CASSPGTGDYQPQHF. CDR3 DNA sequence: TGTGCCAGCAGCCCTGGGACAGGAGATTATCAGCCCCAGCATTTT.

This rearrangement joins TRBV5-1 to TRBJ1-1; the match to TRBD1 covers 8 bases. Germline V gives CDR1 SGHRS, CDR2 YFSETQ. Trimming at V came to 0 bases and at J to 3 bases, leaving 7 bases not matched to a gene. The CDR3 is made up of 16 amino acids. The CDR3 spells CASSLEAGGRDTEAFF. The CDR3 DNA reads TGCGCCAGCAGCTTGGAGGCAGGGGGCAGGGACACTGAAGCTTTCTTT. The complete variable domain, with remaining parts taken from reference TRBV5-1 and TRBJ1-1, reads KAGVTQTPRYLIKTRGQQVTLSCSPISGHRSVSWYQQTPGQGLQFLFEYFSETQRNKGNFPGRFSGRQFSNSRSEMNVSTLELGDSALYLCASSLEAGGRDTEAFFGQGTRLTVV.

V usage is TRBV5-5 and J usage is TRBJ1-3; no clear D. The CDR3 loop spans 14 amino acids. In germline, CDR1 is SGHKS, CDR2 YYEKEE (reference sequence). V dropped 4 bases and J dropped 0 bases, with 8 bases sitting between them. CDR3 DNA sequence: TGTGCCAGCAGCCCCGGGCGCTCTGGAAACACCATATATTTT. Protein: CASSPGRSGNTIYF.

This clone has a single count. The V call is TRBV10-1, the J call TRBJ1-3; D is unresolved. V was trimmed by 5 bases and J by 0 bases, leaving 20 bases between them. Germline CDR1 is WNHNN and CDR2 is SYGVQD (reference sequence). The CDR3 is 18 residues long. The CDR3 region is CASSPGSPEGASGNTIYF. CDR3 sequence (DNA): TGCGCCAGCAGTCCCGGGTCTCCCGAAGGAGCCTCTGGAAACACCATATATTTT.

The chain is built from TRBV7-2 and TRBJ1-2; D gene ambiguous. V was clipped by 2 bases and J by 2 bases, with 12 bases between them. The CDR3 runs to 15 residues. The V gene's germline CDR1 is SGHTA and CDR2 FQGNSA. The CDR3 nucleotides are TGTGCCAGCAGCTTACTGCCAGGAGACAACTATGGCTACACCTTC. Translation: CASSLLPGDNYGYTF.

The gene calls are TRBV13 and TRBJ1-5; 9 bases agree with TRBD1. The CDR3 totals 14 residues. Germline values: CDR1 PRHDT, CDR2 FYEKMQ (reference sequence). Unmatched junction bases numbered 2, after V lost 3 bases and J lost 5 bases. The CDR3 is CASSLGQGDQPQHF. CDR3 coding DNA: TGTGCCAGCAGCTTGGGACAGGGAGATCAGCCCCAGCATTTT.

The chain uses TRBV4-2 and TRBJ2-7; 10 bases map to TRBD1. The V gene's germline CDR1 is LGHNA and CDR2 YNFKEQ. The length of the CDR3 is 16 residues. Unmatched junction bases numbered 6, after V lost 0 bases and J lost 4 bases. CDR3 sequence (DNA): TGTGCCAGCAGCCAAGATGGAGACAGGGGGCCTTACGAGCAGTACTTC. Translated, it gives CASSQDGDRGPYEQYF.

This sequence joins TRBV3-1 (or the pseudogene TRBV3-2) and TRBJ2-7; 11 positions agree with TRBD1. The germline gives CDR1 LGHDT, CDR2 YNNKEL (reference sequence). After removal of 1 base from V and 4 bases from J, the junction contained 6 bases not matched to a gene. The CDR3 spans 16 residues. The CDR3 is CASSQGRTGGFYEQYF. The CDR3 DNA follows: TGTGCCAGCAGCCAAGGCAGGACAGGGGGCTTTTACGAGCAGTACTTC.

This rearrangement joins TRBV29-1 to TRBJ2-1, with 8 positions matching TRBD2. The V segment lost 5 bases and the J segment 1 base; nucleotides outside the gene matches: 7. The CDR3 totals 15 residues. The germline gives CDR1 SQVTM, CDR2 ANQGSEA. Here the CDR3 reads CSVRAGGLSYNEQFF. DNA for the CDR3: TGCAGCGTTAGGGCGGGGGGCTTATCCTACAATGAGCAGTTCTTC.

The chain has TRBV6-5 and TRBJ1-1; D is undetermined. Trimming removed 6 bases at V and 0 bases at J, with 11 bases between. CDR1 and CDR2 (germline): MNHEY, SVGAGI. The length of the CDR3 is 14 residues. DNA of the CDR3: TGTGCCAGCAGGGGCGCCCCAGTGAACACTGAAGCTTTCTTT. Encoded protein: CASRGAPVNTEAFF.

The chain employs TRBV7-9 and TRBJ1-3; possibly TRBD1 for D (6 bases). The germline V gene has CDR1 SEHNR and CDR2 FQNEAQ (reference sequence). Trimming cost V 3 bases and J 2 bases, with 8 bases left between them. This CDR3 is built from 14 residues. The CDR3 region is CASSFWTAGNTIYF. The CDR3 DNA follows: TGTGCCAGCAGCTTTTGGACAGCTGGAAACACCATATATTTT.

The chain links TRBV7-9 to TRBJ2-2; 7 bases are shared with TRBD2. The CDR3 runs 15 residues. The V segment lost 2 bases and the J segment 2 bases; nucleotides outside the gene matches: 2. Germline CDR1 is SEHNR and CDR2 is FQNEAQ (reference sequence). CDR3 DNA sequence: TGTGCCAGCAGCTTACTAGCGGCTAACACCGGGGAGCTGTTTTTT. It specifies CASSLLAANTGELFF. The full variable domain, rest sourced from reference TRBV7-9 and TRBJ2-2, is DTGVSQNPRHKITKRGQNVTFRCDPISEHNRLYWYRQTLGQGPEFLTYFQNEAQLEKSRLLSDRFSAERPKGSFSTLEIQRTEQGDSAMYLCASSLLAANTGELFFGEGSRLTVL.

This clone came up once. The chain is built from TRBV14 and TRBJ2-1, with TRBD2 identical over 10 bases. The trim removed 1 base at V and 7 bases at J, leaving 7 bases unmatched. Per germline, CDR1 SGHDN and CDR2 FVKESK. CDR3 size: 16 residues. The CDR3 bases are TGTGCCAGCAGCCAAGTGTACCGGACTAGCGGTAATGAGCAGTTCTTC. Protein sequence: CASSQVYRTSGNEQFF.

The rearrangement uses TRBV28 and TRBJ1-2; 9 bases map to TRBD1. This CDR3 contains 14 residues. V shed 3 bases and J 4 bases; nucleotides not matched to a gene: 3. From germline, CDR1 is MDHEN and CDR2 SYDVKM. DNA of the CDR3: TGTGCCAGCAGTTTCGGACAGGGGAGCTATGGCTACACCTTC. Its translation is CASSFGQGSYGYTF.

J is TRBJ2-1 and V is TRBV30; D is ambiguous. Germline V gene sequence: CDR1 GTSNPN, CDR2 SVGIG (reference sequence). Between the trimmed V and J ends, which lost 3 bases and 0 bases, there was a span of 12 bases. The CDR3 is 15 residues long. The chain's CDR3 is CAWSGGISSYNEQFF. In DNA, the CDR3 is TGTGCCTGGAGCGGTGGGATTAGCTCCTACAATGAGCAGTTCTTC.